These 30 T cell receptor beta chains originate from one sample sequenced in a study of T cell responses to AZD1222 COVID-19 vaccine. TCRdb's table, derived via immunoSEQ multiplex PCR, lists solely in-frame clones and lacks some. Of around 100,000 clones detected, 70% to 90% appear once; the ten largest clones hold about a sixth. The input for sequencing was peripheral blood, taken on day 0 of AZD1222 vaccination. All receptors come from an adult in good health.

This clone was observed a handful of times. The chain uses TRBV11-2 and TRBJ1-1, with 7 bases that match TRBD1. The J segment lost 4 bases and the V segment lost 4 bases, leaving 3 bases of the junction unmatched. Germline V gene lookup returns CDR1 SGHAT and CDR2 FQNNGV. The CDR3 has 13 amino acids. The CDR3 protein is CASSSQGGTEAFF. CDR3 sequence (DNA): TGTGCCAGCAGCTCCCAGGGGGGCACTGAAGCTTTCTTT.

The chain couples TRBV6-6 to TRBJ1-1, with 7 bases identical to TRBD1. The CDR3 is made up of 13 amino acids. Trimming took 5 bases from V and 3 from J; bases not matched to a gene: 3. Germline V gene data show CDR1 as MNHNY and CDR2 as SVGAGI (reference sequence). CDR3 sequence: CASSKQGHTEAFF. The CDR3 region has the DNA TGTGCCAGCAGTAAACAGGGGCACACTGAAGCTTTCTTT.

The rearrangement joins TRBV4-1 to TRBJ1-1, with D maybe TRBD1 (5 bases). V lost 5 bases to trimming and J lost 3 bases, with 16 bases between them. The CDR3 has 15 amino acids. Germline CDR1 and CDR2: MGHRA and YSYEKL. CDR3 DNA sequence: TGCGCCAGCAGCGTAACAGGTATAGTGGACACTGAAGCTTTCTTT. This gives the protein CASSVTGIVDTEAFF.

The chain carries TRBV2 and TRBJ1-2; D is undetermined. The CDR3 runs 13 residues. With 2 bases removed from V and 10 bases from J, the gap between germline ends came to 14 bases. The germline V gene encodes CDR1 SNHLY and CDR2 FYNNEI. In nucleotides, the CDR3 is TGTGCCAGCAGTGAATTGGAACCTAGTGCCTACACCTTC. Translation gives CASSELEPSAYTF.

This rearrangement joins TRBV10-3 to TRBJ1-6, with TRBD1 identical over 7 bases. Per the germline V gene, CDR1 is ENHRY and CDR2 is SYGVKD. The CDR3 extends over 13 amino acids. V trimming: 6 bases; J trimming: 8 bases; junction bases outside the gene matches: 4. The CDR3 is CAIRGGRDSPLHF. As DNA, the CDR3 is TGTGCCATCAGAGGGGGCAGGGATTCACCCCTCCACTTT.

The V call is TRBV3-1 (or the pseudogene TRBV3-2), the J call TRBJ2-3; D may be TRBD1 (5 bases). CDR1 is LGHDT and CDR2 is YNNKEL in the germline V gene (reference sequence). V was cut by 5 bases and J by 1 base, with 10 bases left in between. The CDR3 is 14 amino acids. The CDR3 here is CASSRGSGTDTQYF. CDR3 in DNA: TGTGCCAGCAGCAGGGGCAGCGGCACAGATACGCAGTATTTT.

This chain uses TRBV18 with TRBJ2-5, with 7 bases fitting TRBD1. The CDR3 has 14 residues. V was clipped by 3 bases and J by 3 bases; unmatched bases: 4. Germline CDR1 KGHSH, CDR2 LQKENI. This CDR3 reads CASSPSTGKETQYF. In DNA form, the CDR3 reads TGTGCCAGCTCACCCTCGACAGGGAAAGAGACCCAGTACTTC.

In nucleotides, the CDR3 is TGTGCCACCAGTGATTCCCCAGGGGTTTCCTCTGGGGCCAACGTCCTGACTTTC. Protein sequence: CATSDSPGVSSGANVLTF. The chain is built from TRBV24-1 and TRBJ2-6; a possible D gene is TRBD1 (6 bases). There are 18 residues in the CDR3. Germline CDR1 is KGHDR and CDR2 is SFDVKD. V lost 2 bases, J lost 0 bases, and 13 bases lay in between.

This clone is a singleton in its sample. The junction departs from the called germline gene at one end, perhaps through a read error. This sequence joins TRBV2 and TRBJ1-1; D gene uncertain. CDR3 size: 11 residues. Looked up from germline, CDR1 is SNHLY and CDR2 is FYNNEI. The CDR3 here is CLGKRDTEAFF. CDR3 in DNA: TGCCTGGGGAAAAGGGACACTGAAGCTTTCTTT. The variable domain in full, completed from reference TRBV2 and TRBJ1-1, reads EPEVTQTPSHQVTQMGQEVILRCVPISNHLYFYWYRQILGQKVEFLVSFYNNEISEKSEIFDDQFSVERPDGSNFTLKIRSTKLEDSAMYFCLGKRDTEAFFGQGTRLTVV.

This rearrangement joins TRBV12-5 to TRBJ1-2; possibly TRBD1 for D (6 bases). Trimming took 2 bases from V and 8 from J, leaving 9 bases between them. Germline loops: CDR1 LGHNT, CDR2 FRNRAP. The CDR3 runs to 12 residues. The CDR3 sequence is CASGLSQGGYTF. In nucleotides, the CDR3 is TGTGCTAGTGGTTTGTCTCAGGGGGGCTACACCTTC.

This clone was recorded a few times. The chain is built from TRBV3-1 (or the pseudogene TRBV3-2) and TRBJ2-5; TRBD1 matches at 8 bases. V lost 5 bases and J lost 8; bases outside the gene matches: 13. The CDR3 sequence is 15 residues long. Germline CDR1 is LGHDT and CDR2 is YNNKEL (reference sequence). The CDR3 loop reads CASSATDRVRATQYF. Here the CDR3 DNA reads TGTGCCAGCAGCGCAACGGACAGGGTCCGGGCAACCCAGTACTTC.

V gene TRBV18 combines with J gene TRBJ1-1, with 7 bases lining up with TRBD1. Trimming at V came to 1 base and at J to 11 bases, leaving 13 bases not matched to a gene. The germline gives CDR1 KGHSH, CDR2 LQKENI. This CDR3 has 15 amino acids. The CDR3 sequence is CASSPLGTPGTAAFF. CDR3 DNA: TGTGCCAGCTCACCACTCGGGACCCCCGGGACAGCTGCTTTCTTT. The full variable domain, with the rest looked up from reference TRBV18 and TRBJ1-1, is NAGVMQNPRHLVRRRGQEARLRCSPMKGHSHVYWYRQLPEEGLKFMVYLQKENIIDESGMPKERFSAEFPKEGPSILRIQQVVRGDSAAYFCASSPLGTPGTAAFFGQGTRLTVV.

The V and J genes are TRBV7-9 and TRBJ2-7; D is possibly TRBD1 (6 bases). V dropped 7 bases and J dropped 4 bases, with 8 bases sitting between them. This CDR3 has 11 residues. In germline, CDR1 is SEHNR, CDR2 FQNEAQ (reference sequence). In DNA, the CDR3 is TGTGCCAGCACAGGGGCGTACGAGCAGTACTTC. It codes for CASTGAYEQYF.

V gene TRBV9 combines with J gene TRBJ1-6; the D is unclear. Per germline, CDR1 SGDLS and CDR2 YYNGEE. The CDR3 sequence is 15 residues long. V lost 4 bases and J 4 bases, leaving 12 bases between the germline ends. The CDR3 spells CASSPDAGYNSPLHF. DNA for the CDR3: TGTGCCAGCAGCCCGGACGCCGGGTATAATTCACCCCTCCACTTT.

The chain has TRBV27 and TRBJ2-1; D may be TRBD2 (6 bases). The germline CDR1 and CDR2 sequences are MNHEY and SMNVEV (reference sequence). There are 16 residues in the CDR3. V was cut by 7 bases and J by 0 bases, with 16 bases left in between. The CDR3 DNA is TGTGCCAGCAAGATGGAGCGGGCCGGCTCCTACAATGAGCAGTTCTTC. Its protein is CASKMERAGSYNEQFF.

This clone has just one count. This sequence joins TRBV10-3 and TRBJ1-2, with unresolved D. The V end was cut by 3 bases, the J end by 3 bases, with 8 bases between. CDR3 length: 13 amino acids. Looked up from germline, CDR1 is ENHRY and CDR2 is SYGVKD. This CDR3 reads CAISDGRYYGYTF. The CDR3 DNA reads as TGTGCCATCAGTGACGGCAGGTACTATGGCTACACCTTC.

The chain recombines TRBV10-3 with TRBJ1-6; D is ambiguous. V was shortened by 0 bases and J by 6 bases, with 6 bases between the two germline ends. Per the germline V gene, CDR1 is ENHRY and CDR2 is SYGVKD. CDR3 length: 14 residues. CDR3 nucleotide sequence: TGTGCCATCAGTGAGTCATCGGTTAATTCACCCCTCCACTTT. Translation: CAISESSVNSPLHF.

The chain is built from TRBV5-4 and TRBJ1-2; D is perhaps TRBD1 (6 bases). Germline lookup yields CDR1 SGHNT and CDR2 YYREEE (reference sequence). This CDR3 comprises 16 residues. Trimming removed 0 bases at V and 4 bases at J, with 16 bases between. Written as DNA, the CDR3 is TGTGCCAGCAGCTTGGGAGGGGGGCCAAACCCCTATGGCTACACCTTC. The encoded protein is CASSLGGGPNPYGYTF.

The CDR3, as DNA: TGTGCCAGCAGCCCTCCTCGGACAGGACGCTTTGAGCAGTACTTC. Protein product: CASSPPRTGRFEQYF. The chain combines TRBV7-8 with TRBJ2-7; 7 bases map to TRBD1. Germline V CDR1 and CDR2: SGHVS, FQNEAQ. V lost 5 bases and J lost 7; bases outside the gene matches: 14. This CDR3 has 15 residues.

The rearrangement links TRBV4-1 to TRBJ1-5; D is unclear. Trimming pared 6 bases from V and 0 bases from J, leaving 9 bases between. Germline CDR1 MGHRA, CDR2 YSYEKL. The CDR3 spans 14 residues. In DNA, the CDR3 is TGCGCCAGCAGTGGGCGAAATAGCAATCAGCCCCAGCATTTT. Protein: CASSGRNSNQPQHF.

V usage is TRBV6-5 and J usage is TRBJ2-1; D possibly corresponds to TRBD1 (5 bases). CDR1 is MNHEY and CDR2 is SVGAGI in the germline V gene. The length of the CDR3 is 15 residues. V was pared by 8 bases and J by 3 bases, with 17 bases between. The CDR3 loop is CASGKLGAGYNEQFF. CDR3 nucleotide sequence: TGTGCCAGCGGTAAATTAGGGGCTGGCTACAATGAGCAGTTCTTC.

This chain links TRBV7-9 with TRBJ2-3; 11 nucleotides match TRBD2. This CDR3 is built from 15 residues. Per germline, CDR1 SEHNR and CDR2 FQNEAQ (reference sequence). The J segment lost 4 bases and the V segment lost 4 bases, leaving 4 bases of the junction unmatched. The CDR3 sequence: CASSSGLAVADTQYF. The CDR3 DNA is TGTGCCAGCAGCTCGGGACTAGCGGTGGCAGATACGCAGTATTTT.

The chain joins TRBV2 to TRBJ1-5; TRBD1 might be the D (6 bases). This CDR3 is 15 amino acids long. Trimming took off 6 bases at V and 7 bases at J, with 19 bases between the two ends. Germline CDR1 SNHLY, CDR2 FYNNEI. CDR3 protein: CASRGAGERRQPQHF. DNA of the CDR3: TGTGCCAGCAGGGGGGCAGGGGAGAGGAGACAGCCCCAGCATTTT.

This chain uses TRBV2 with TRBJ1-1; possible D gene TRBD1, 5 bases. Trimming stripped 3 bases from V and 2 bases from J, with 7 bases between. The CDR3 extends over 13 amino acids. Germline V gene lookup returns CDR1 SNHLY and CDR2 FYNNEI. The CDR3 reads CASSEQGNTEAFF. DNA for the CDR3: TGTGCCAGCAGTGAGCAGGGTAACACTGAAGCTTTCTTT.

This chain joins TRBV2 and TRBJ2-5; D gene uncertain. CDR1 and CDR2 (germline): SNHLY, FYNNEI. There are 13 residues in the CDR3. Trimming left V 3 bases short and J 5 bases short, with 10 bases between. CDR3 coding DNA: TGTGCCAGCAGTGATGAGTATTGGGAGACCCAGTACTTC. It encodes CASSDEYWETQYF. Full variable domain (missing parts from reference TRBV2 and TRBJ2-5): EPEVTQTPSHQVTQMGQEVILRCVPISNHLYFYWYRQILGQKVEFLVSFYNNEISEKSEIFDDQFSVERPDGSNFTLKIRSTKLEDSAMYFCASSDEYWETQYFGPGTRLLVL.

This chain connects TRBV5-6 to TRBJ1-2, with D maybe TRBD1 (5 bases). With 4 bases removed from V and 1 base from J, the gap between germline ends came to 17 bases. This CDR3 contains 16 residues. CDR1 is SGHDT, CDR2 YYEEEE, per germline. The CDR3 reads CASSLGAGSHNYGYTF. The CDR3 DNA reads TGTGCCAGCAGCCTTGGAGCAGGGTCCCATAACTATGGCTACACCTTC.

As DNA, the CDR3 is TGTGCCAGCAGTTTAAGTTGGACCCATCAGCCCCAGCATTTT. It codes for CASSLSWTHQPQHF. The rearrangement links TRBV28 to TRBJ1-5, with D hard to call. CDR3 length equals 14 residues. Looked up from germline, CDR1 is MDHEN and CDR2 is SYDVKM. V dropped 2 bases and J dropped 5 bases, with 10 bases sitting between them.

This chain joins TRBV5-6 and TRBJ2-5, with D perhaps TRBD2 (7 bases). The V end was cut by 7 bases, the J end by 6 bases, with 16 bases between. Germline values: CDR1 SGHDT, CDR2 YYEEEE. The CDR3 has 13 amino acids. CDR3 sequence: CASLIWGGKTQYF. CDR3 bases: TGTGCCAGCCTTATATGGGGGGGCAAGACCCAGTACTTC. Full variable domain (missing parts from reference TRBV5-6 and TRBJ2-5): DAGVTQSPTHLIKTRGQQVTLRCSPKSGHDTVSWYQQALGQGPQFIFQYYEEEERQRGNFPDRFSGHQFPNYSSELNVNALLLGDSALYLCASLIWGGKTQYFGPGTRLLVL.

The V call is TRBV19, the J call TRBJ2-7, with 7 positions matching TRBD1. The CDR3 is made up of 13 amino acids. V trimming: 6 bases; J trimming: 4 bases; junction bases outside the gene matches: 6. Germline assignment: CDR1 LNHDA and CDR2 SQIVND (reference sequence). The CDR3 loop is CASSSGTDYEQYF. In nucleotides, the CDR3 is TGTGCCAGTAGCTCCGGGACAGATTACGAGCAGTACTTC.

The CDR3 DNA reads TGCAGTGCTAGTGGGACAGATAGCACAGATACGCAGTATTTT. Protein: CSASGTDSTDTQYF. This chain joins TRBV20-1 and TRBJ2-3; 7 bases are a match to TRBD1. This CDR3 comprises 14 residues. The V segment lost 3 bases and the J segment 0 bases; nucleotides outside the gene matches: 3. Germline CDR1 reads DFQATT; CDR2 reads SNEGSKA (reference sequence).